Listed here is a single T cell receptor (beta chain). This clonotype has only a few counts. Its antigen is still unknown. No base qualities exist here, and no much larger clone lies one base off it. These data come from a study of T cells in Graves' hyperthyroidism and ophthalmopathy (dated by TCRdb to the late 2010s). With respect to the entire study: Peripheral blood samples were taken at the time of initial diagnosis, prior to any treatment. To identify TCR V-J signatures that set the groups apart, the researchers used a discovery cohort of about a hundred patients, made up of 40 to 45 with Graves' ophthalmopathy and 55 to 65 with stable Graves' hyperthyroidism. Whether ophthalmopathy could be predicted prospectively was tested in an independent validation cohort made up of approximately 19 hyperthyroidism patients plus 17 patients who later progressed to ophthalmopathy. For training and testing, the 100 or so patients in the discovery cohort were randomly divided in a 7:3 ratio. In roughly six Graves' hyperthyroidism patients, the study also compared T-cell repertoires from thyroid tissue with T-cell repertoires from blood. Once sampling was done, hyperthyroidism patients were given methimazole at a starting dose of 30 mg daily, whereas ophthalmopathy patients were given high-dose intravenous methylprednisolone. TCR Vbeta CDR3 sequencing of approximately 140 peripheral blood samples (under 45 ophthalmopathy, over 70 hyperthyroidism and approximately 17 progressor patients) is reported in the paper. The investigation overall reported the following: During validation, the model predicted progression to ophthalmopathy a median of around 6 months ahead of onset, with roughly 65% sensitivity and under 85% specificity. Most expanded thyroid clonotypes (frequency above 0.001) were also detected in blood, a finding suggesting that blood repertoires may reflect thyroid immune responses. Sample size was not statistically predetermined, and blinding of investigators to group allocation was not performed. A model built on a 13 V-J signature distinguished ophthalmopathy from stable hyperthyroidism, reaching over 85% sensitivity and about 81% specificity in cross-validation and 80%/75% in testing.

Stable Graves' hyperthyroidism was defined as the absence of progression to ophthalmopathy over 18 months of follow-up. Hyperthyroidism patients were newly diagnosed, with disease duration under 2 months, and aged 18 to 65 years. Any patient with an uncontrolled infection, another autoimmune disease, pregnancy or lactation was excluded. Clinical symptoms, serum thyroxine and TRAb, thyroid ultrasound, and orbital computed tomography formed the basis for the diagnoses. PBMCs were isolated from 10 ml of fresh peripheral blood by Ficoll-Paque density gradient centrifugation. Trizol reagent was used to extract total RNA, and RNA quality was then checked on an Agilent 2100 Bioanalyzer. Cut back by 5 bases and 6 bases, the V and J ends lie 8 bases apart. The cysteine opens and the phenylalanine closes a CDR3 of 12 amino acids. Just CDR3 DNA is preserved here, 36 bases in frame from base 1. CDR1 and CDR2 are read off the germline V gene (reference sequence) as SEHNR and FQNEAQ.

TCR beta CDR3 regions were amplified from RNA transcripts. The first round of RT-PCR for the TCR CDR3 was performed with the HTBI primer set and the Qiagen OneStep RT-PCR kit. The libraries were constructed in a second round of multiplex PCR and then size-selected and purified. Paired-end sequencing of the libraries was performed with 100 bp reads on an Illumina HiSeq2000. Per the source publication's procedure: SOAPnuke was used to process the raw data, removing reads that contained adapters or uncalled bases, had a mean Phred below 15, or lacked an exact match to the constant primer or identifier. High-quality paired reads were merged with COPE v1.2.5, and unique nucleotide sequences were defined as clonotypes. MiTCR v1.1 was used to align the clonotypes against IMGT TRBV, TRBD and TRBJ reference segments. The analysis included only V-J combinations with a frequency above 0.0001, which together covered around 99% of the repertoires. A TCS score was defined as the ratio between F50 (clonal expansion) and ExV (chaos), using BLOSUM62-based TCRdist between CDR3 peptides within each V-J. Welch's t-statistics and random forest reduced some 510 V-J features to fewer than 15, which were used in a naive Bayes classifier (R e1071). The public reads were run again by TCRdb, first through fastp at Q25 and then through MiXCR, and only productive beta chains were kept. Each entry merges the rows of one CDR3 protein and shows their most common DNA and genes. These V and J calls originate from TCRdb's pipeline instead of the authors' own analysis. Present in this sample are about 420,000 distinct CDR3 sequences, approximately 15% of which were seen just once. The top ten clonotypes cover about 5% of the sample.

Sequencing used blood. The V and J segments used are TRBV7-9 and TRBJ2-1; confidence is insufficient to name the D gene. This TCR came from a woman between 18 and 29 years old with Graves' hyperthyroidism. The sequence in DNA is TGTGCCAGCAGCCCTCCCGGCAATGAGCAGTTCTTC. It translates as CASSPPGNEQFF.